This T cell receptor (beta chain) was sequenced during a study of cytomegalovirus exposure and HLA in healthy donors. The study's findings and limits: When the data were analyzed later, several of the most significant clusters appeared to be linked to common viral pathogens.

Worth noting for this clone: Its specificity is not known.

The junction had 7 bases not matched to a gene; V was cut back by 11 bases and J by 1 base. CDR1 and CDR2 from the germline V gene are SGHVS and FNYEAQ. CDR3 size: 13 residues. PCR was performed using 60 Vbeta and 13 Jbeta primers. Repertoires were generated with immunoSEQ multiplex PCR, while TCRdb's copy carries only in-frame clones and drops some. The sample contains fewer than 110,000 clones, roughly 80% of which appear only once. The material sequenced was PBMCs. This sequence originates from a man younger than 45 in good health and CMV-seronegative. The V gene is TRBV7-6, the J gene TRBJ2-5, with 7 positions matching TRBD1. The DNA of the CDR3 is TGTGCCGTATCGAGGGGGCTCCAAGAGACCCAGTACTTC. Translating it yields CAVSRGLQETQYF.